These T cell receptor beta chains were read from a single sample in a study of blood T cell repertoires in COVID-19. Measured with immunoSEQ multiplex PCR; TCRdb has only the in-frame clones, and not every one. The data contain about 130,000 clones, 85% of them singletons. Source material: peripheral blood. Source of these receptors: a woman older than 75 with COVID-19, enrolled during active disease. Both conserved end residues are part of each CDR3. D genes are given only for firm matches. Rows may omit the clone size; those that give it use once, few, many or a size class.

>TRBJ1-2|NA|TRBD1|TRBV11-2
CASTPGTGGGYTF
TGTGCCAGCACTCCCGGGACAGGGGGTGGCTACACCTTC
>TRBJ1-1|few|NA|TRBV28
CASSLPTVNTEAFF
TGTGCCAGCAGTTTGCCTACAGTGAACACTGAAGCTTTCTTT
>TRBJ2-2|NA|TRBD2|TRBV7-3
CASGTSVGGAGELFF
TGTGCCAGCGGGACTAGCGTCGGTGGGGCCGGGGAGCTGTTTTTT
>TRBJ1-2|NA|NA|TRBV4-2
CASSQGDRQANYGYTF
TGTGCCAGCAGCCAAGGCGACCGACAAGCTAACTATGGCTACACCTTC
>TRBJ1-4|NA|NA|TRBV7-9
CASSLRENEKLFF
TGTGCCAGCAGCTTGAGGGAAAATGAAAAACTGTTTTTT
>TRBJ2-5|NA|TRBD2|TRBV28
CASSFPTSGRASETQYF
TGTGCCAGCAGTTTCCCGACTAGCGGGAGGGCCTCGGAGACCCAGTACTTC
>TRBJ2-2|NA|TRBD2|TRBV7-3
CASSLSGSAVGELFF
TGTGCCAGCAGCTTAAGCGGGAGTGCGGTCGGGGAGCTGTTTTTT
>TRBJ2-7|few|TRBD1|TRBV7-3
CASSSTGGDEQYF
TGTGCCAGCAGTTCGACAGGGGGCGACGAGCAGTACTTC
>TRBJ1-2|NA|TRBD1|TRBV7-9
CASSLSWDRVEDGYTF
TGTGCCAGCAGCTTAAGTTGGGACAGGGTTGAAGATGGCTACACCTTC
>TRBJ1-1|few|NA|TRBV6-5
CASKRANTEAFF
TGTGCCAGCAAGCGGGCGAACACTGAAGCTTTCTTT
>TRBJ2-2|NA|TRBD2|TRBV11-2
CASSLGSGRVSTGELFF
TGTGCCAGCAGCTTGGGGAGCGGGAGGGTGAGCACCGGGGAACTGTTTTTT
>TRBJ2-1|NA|NA|TRBV18
CASSPDGSRYNEQFF
TGTGCCAGCTCACCAGACGGGAGTAGGTACAATGAGCAGTTCTTC
>TRBJ1-5|few|TRBD1|TRBV28
CASTALGQGARRQPQHF
TGTGCCAGCACCGCCTTGGGACAGGGGGCGAGAAGACAGCCCCAGCATTTT
>TRBJ1-1|NA|NA|TRBV5-1
CASSLEGVGEAFF
TGCGCCAGCAGCTTGGAAGGGGTAGGTGAAGCTTTCTTT
>TRBJ2-7|once|TRBD2|TRBV6-6
CASSYSGGSYEQYF
TGTGCCAGCAGTTACTCCGGGGGGAGCTACGAGCAGTACTTC
>TRBJ2-3|NA|TRBD2|TRBV24-1
CATSEPRGGGTDTQYF
TGTGCCACCAGTGAACCCCGTGGCGGGGGAACAGATACGCAGTATTTT
>TRBJ2-1|NA|TRBD2|TRBV27
CASSLGGYFDEQFF
TGTGCCAGCAGTTTGGGAGGGTATTTCGATGAGCAGTTCTTC
>TRBJ1-4|NA|NA|TRBV20-1
CSARQNEKLFF
TGCAGTGCTCGACAGAATGAAAAACTGTTTTTT
>TRBJ2-7|once|NA|TRBV5-8
CASSLNRGRERYEQYF
TGTGCCAGCAGCTTGAATAGAGGAAGGGAGAGGTACGAGCAGTACTTC
>TRBJ2-4|NA|NA|TRBV11-2
CASSLELGLAKNIQYF
TGTGCCAGCAGCTTAGAACTTGGACTAGCCAAAAACATTCAGTACTTC
>TRBJ2-7|NA|TRBD2|TRBV11-2
CASSPGTSGTTYEQYF
TGTGCCAGCAGCCCAGGGACTAGCGGGACGACCTACGAGCAGTACTTC
>TRBJ1-5|once|NA|TRBV11-2
CASSLAAGRVNQPQHF
TGTGCCAGCAGCTTAGCGGCAGGTAGAGTCAATCAGCCCCAGCATTTT
>TRBJ2-3|NA|TRBD2|TRBV11-3
CASGRAGTDTQYF
TGTGCCAGCGGGAGGGCCGGCACAGATACGCAGTATTTT
>TRBJ1-5|NA|NA|TRBV6-2/TRBV6-3
CASSSGGRWSNQPQHF
TGTGCCAGCAGTTCCGGGGGGCGATGGTCTAATCAGCCCCAGCATTTT
>TRBJ2-5|NA|TRBD2|TRBV20-1
CSASPLAGVQKTQYF
TGCAGTGCTAGTCCCCTAGCGGGAGTTCAGAAGACCCAGTACTTC
>TRBJ1-2|NA|TRBD1|TRBV29-1
CSVTGGADGFYGYTF
TGCAGCGTTACAGGGGGCGCTGATGGTTTCTATGGCTACACCTTC
>TRBJ2-7|NA|TRBD2|TRBV5-4
CASSWGGLAGSMGEQYF
TGTGCCAGCAGCTGGGGGGGACTAGCGGGATCAATGGGCGAGCAGTACTTC
>TRBJ1-2|NA|NA|TRBV11-2
CASSYGAGLSNYGYTF
TGTGCCAGCAGCTATGGGGCAGGGCTCTCAAACTATGGCTACACCTTC
>TRBJ1-1|NA|NA|TRBV11-2
CASSLKYTEAFF
TGTGCCAGCAGCCTAAAATACACTGAAGCTTTCTTT
>TRBJ1-3|NA|NA|TRBV5-8
CASSLQGSSGNTIYF
TGTGCCAGCAGCTTACAGGGAAGCTCTGGAAACACCATATATTTT
>TRBJ1-4|NA|TRBD1|TRBV4-2
CASSQDRPQGLLLNEKLFF
TGTGCCAGCAGCCAAGATCGGCCACAGGGGCTTCTCCTTAATGAAAAACTGTTTTTT
>TRBJ1-5|NA|NA|TRBV6-2/TRBV6-3
CASSRTDLNQPQHF
TGTGCCAGCAGTCGGACAGATCTTAATCAGCCCCAGCATTTT
>TRBJ1-5|NA|TRBD1|TRBV28
CASSAPSGGTSNQPQHF
TGTGCCAGCAGTGCCCCGTCAGGGGGGACGAGCAATCAGCCCCAGCATTTT
>TRBJ1-5|NA|NA|TRBV5-4
CASSLGGGLGNQPQHF
TGTGCCAGCAGCTTGGGTGGGGGACTGGGCAATCAGCCCCAGCATTTT
>TRBJ2-1|NA|NA|TRBV1
CTSSQDWDCSYNEQFF
TGCACCAGCAGCCAAGATTGGGACTGTTCCTACAATGAGCAGTTCTTC
>TRBJ2-7|NA|TRBD1|TRBV2
CASSGRDRGLSYEQYF
TGTGCCAGCAGCGGCAGGGACAGGGGGCTATCCTACGAGCAGTACTTC
>TRBJ2-7|once|TRBD2|TRBV28
CASNPPGLASYEQYF
TGTGCCAGCAACCCTCCGGGACTAGCGTCCTACGAGCAGTACTTC
>TRBJ2-7|NA|NA|TRBV21-1
CASSKPAGHISYEQYF
TGTGCCAGCAGCAAACCGGCCGGACACATTTCTTACGAGCAGTACTTC
>TRBJ2-1|NA|NA|TRBV7-3
CASSWTAYNEQFF
TGTGCCAGCAGCTGGACAGCCTACAATGAGCAGTTCTTC
>TRBJ2-2|NA|NA|TRBV19
CASSSRGVGDTNTGELFF
TGTGCCAGTAGTTCCAGGGGGGTTGGGGACACCAACACCGGGGAGCTGTTTTTT
>TRBJ1-2|NA|NA|TRBV28
CASSLTGGYTF
TGTGCCAGCAGTTTGACCGGGGGCTACACCTTC
>TRBJ1-3|NA|TRBD1|TRBV2
CASSEMAGDQWPVGDRVTGNTIYF
TGTGCCAGCAGTGAAATGGCCGGAGACCAATGGCCGGTTGGAGACAGGGTAACTGGAAACACCATATATTTT
>TRBJ1-2|NA|TRBD1|TRBV7-2
CASSQRDRGDYGYTF
TGTGCCAGCAGCCAGCGAGACAGGGGGGACTATGGCTACACCTTC
>TRBJ2-3|once|TRBD2|TRBV9
CASSVASGSTDTQYF
TGTGCCAGCAGCGTAGCTAGCGGGAGCACAGATACGCAGTATTTT
>TRBJ2-2|NA|TRBD2|TRBV24-1
CATSDAGGTNTGELFF
TGTGCCACCAGTGATGCGGGAGGAACGAACACCGGGGAGCTGTTTTTT